This T cell receptor (beta chain) was documented in a study of T cells in Graves' hyperthyroidism and ophthalmopathy. V lost 8 bases, J lost 1 base, and 8 bases lay in between. CDR3 size: 13 residues. The germline CDR1 and CDR2 sequences are MDHEN and SYDVKM. Amplification yielded TCR beta CDR3 regions, with RNA transcripts as the source. TCR CDR3 regions were first amplified by RT-PCR with HTBI primers. TCRdb re-derived calls from the multiplex PCR reads in MiXCR, one entry per CDR3 protein. The profile shows about 260,000 distinct CDR3 sequences, approximately 23% of them singletons. Cells are PBMCs isolated from over 7.5 ml of fresh blood.

This clonotype was sampled from a young man with Graves' ophthalmopathy. The chain couples TRBV28 to TRBJ1-4; D is uncertain. Sequenced: blood. The DNA for the CDR3 is TGTGCCAGCGCTCGGGAAACTAATGAAAAACTGTTTTTT. Encoded protein: CASARETNEKLFF.